These 27 T cell receptor beta chains were sequenced from one sample in a study of shared T cell receptors in the human thymus. Sequencing used immunoSEQ multiplex PCR; TCRdb keeps in-frame clones, though not all of them. This repertoire shows over 450,000 clones, approximately 80% found once; its top ten account for around 0.012%. The sample also formed part of further work on human thymus T cells.

The specimen sequenced was thymocytes. These receptors came from a boy under two years old with a congenital heart defect.

The chain combines TRBV6-1 with TRBJ1-4, with D unclear. V was pared by 1 base and J by 0 bases, with 9 bases between. Germline V gives CDR1 MNHNS, CDR2 SASEGT. The CDR3 spans 16 residues. CDR3 amino acids: CASSEGSGATNEKLFF. For the CDR3, the DNA is TGTGCCAGCAGTGAAGGGTCAGGCGCAACTAATGAAAAACTGTTTTTT.

Here the CDR3 DNA reads TGTGCCAGCAGCCGGGGGAACACTGAAGCTTTCTTT. It codes for CASSRGNTEAFF. V gene TRBV9 combines with J gene TRBJ1-1; D gene unclear. CDR3 length equals 12 residues. The V end lost 4 bases, the J end lost 1 base, and 5 bases lay between the germline ends. Germline-derived CDR1 and CDR2 are SGDLS and YYNGEE.

This chain connects TRBV10-2 to TRBJ2-7, with D perhaps matching TRBD1 (5 bases). The CDR3 covers 15 residues. Trimming cost V 0 bases and J 3 bases, with 12 bases left between them. Germline V CDR1 and CDR2: WSHSY, SAAADI. The CDR3 reads CASSESGQQLYEQYF. DNA for the CDR3: TGCGCCAGCAGTGAGTCGGGGCAGCAACTCTACGAGCAGTACTTC.

V is TRBV2 and J is TRBJ2-7, with 7 bases matching TRBD2. Trimming cost V 11 bases and J 0 bases; bases outside gene matches: 4. Germline V lookup: CDR1 SNHLY, CDR2 FYNNEI. The CDR3 loop spans 12 amino acids. The CDR3 sequence: CAGLAASYEQYF. The DNA for the CDR3 is TGTGCCGGGCTAGCGGCCTCCTACGAGCAGTACTTC.

The chain carries TRBV4-2 and TRBJ2-1; a weak D match, TRBD2 (5 bases). CDR3 length equals 15 residues. The germline gives CDR1 LGHNA, CDR2 YNFKEQ. Trimming stripped 0 bases from V and 3 bases from J, with 9 bases between. In DNA, the CDR3 is TGTGCCAGCAGCCAAGATGGACTGAACTACAATGAGCAGTTCTTC. It translates to CASSQDGLNYNEQFF.

The chain couples TRBV11-3 to TRBJ1-3; 7 bases match TRBD1. Germline values: CDR1 SGHNT, CDR2 YENEEA. J was trimmed by 0 bases and V by 5 bases; bases with no gene match: 1. This CDR3 is 14 amino acids long. The CDR3 region is CASSQGDSGNTIYF. For the CDR3, the DNA is TGTGCCAGCAGCCAGGGGGACTCTGGAAACACCATATATTTT.

The rearrangement uses TRBV10-2 and TRBJ2-1; D remains ambiguous. Per germline, CDR1 WSHSY and CDR2 SAAADI. The V end lost 2 bases, the J end lost 7 bases, and 12 bases lay between the germline ends. CDR3 size: 14 residues. This CDR3 is CASSETGLGNEQFF. The CDR3 region has the DNA TGCGCCAGCAGTGAGACGGGTTTGGGTAATGAGCAGTTCTTC.

The chain employs TRBV14 and TRBJ1-3, with D perhaps TRBD1 (5 bases). The CDR3 is 18 amino acids. Trimming cost V 0 bases and J 0 bases, with 15 bases left between them. Germline lookup yields CDR1 SGHDN and CDR2 FVKESK. CDR3 coding DNA: TGTGCCAGCAGCCAAGATTCATTTCCAGGGTTCTCTGGAAACACCATATATTTT. This encodes CASSQDSFPGFSGNTIYF.

This sequence joins TRBV28 and TRBJ2-1, with D perhaps TRBD1 (5 bases). V shed 4 bases and J shed 0 bases, with 10 bases lying between them. This CDR3 has 15 amino acids. CDR1 is MDHEN and CDR2 is SYDVKM in the germline V gene. The CDR3 sequence is CASSSRASSYNEQFF. The CDR3, as DNA: TGTGCCAGCAGTTCCAGGGCTAGCTCCTACAATGAGCAGTTCTTC.

This chain joins TRBV7-2 and TRBJ2-7; 12 bases are a match to TRBD2. There are 14 residues in the CDR3. Germline values: CDR1 SGHTA, CDR2 FQGNSA. V lost 4 bases, J lost 6 bases, and 4 bases stayed unmatched. The CDR3 loop is CASSSGLAGTEQYF. The CDR3 DNA is TGTGCCAGCAGCTCCGGACTAGCGGGGACCGAGCAGTACTTC. Filled out from reference TRBV7-2 and TRBJ2-7, the complete variable domain reads GAGVSQSPSNKVTEKGKDVELRCDPISGHTALYWYRQSLGQGLEFLIYFQGNSAPDKSGLPSDRFSAERTGGSVSTLTIQRTQQEDSAVYLCASSSGLAGTEQYFGPGTRLTVT.

The chain joins TRBV6-5 to TRBJ2-5; 12 positions match TRBD2. V lost 6 bases to trimming and J lost 11 bases; unmatched junction nucleotides: 13. Germline V gene sequence: CDR1 MNHEY, CDR2 SVGAGI. The CDR3 runs to 15 residues. The CDR3 nucleotides read TGTGCCAGCAGCCGGACTAGCGGGACCCTACGAGAGCAGTACTTC. Encoded protein: CASSRTSGTLREQYF.

CDR3 sequence (DNA): TGTGCCACCGGACAGGGGGGGAATCAGCCCCAGCATTTT. This sequence encodes CATGQGGNQPQHF. The chain has TRBV7-9 and TRBJ1-5; 10 positions match TRBD1. Germline CDR1 and CDR2: SEHNR and FQNEAQ (reference sequence). After removal of 10 bases from V and 4 bases from J, the junction contained 4 bases not matched to a gene. CDR3 length: 13 residues.

This chain joins TRBV5-4 and TRBJ2-1; 14 bases fit TRBD2. In germline, CDR1 is SGHNT, CDR2 YYREEE (reference sequence). There are 20 residues in the CDR3. V gave up 1 base and J gave up 8 bases; unmatched junction bases: 17. The CDR3 spells CASSLRGLAGVRVGGHEQFF. The CDR3 DNA follows: TGTGCCAGCAGCTTGAGGGGACTAGCGGGAGTTAGGGTAGGTGGGCATGAGCAGTTCTTC.

This clone has just a few counts. Other DNA sequences of this sample code for an identical CDR3. The J gene is TRBJ1-5, the V gene TRBV28; possible D gene TRBD1, 6 bases. This CDR3 comprises 14 residues. The V and J ends lost 3 bases and 1 base respectively, with 7 bases between them. Per the germline V gene, CDR1 is MDHEN and CDR2 is SYDVKM. The DNA of the CDR3 is TGTGCCAGCAGTTTCAGGGGAAGCAATCAGCCCCAGCATTTT. As protein: CASSFRGSNQPQHF.

The chain couples TRBV9 to TRBJ1-2, with D perhaps matching TRBD1 (6 bases). The V and J ends lost 0 bases and 7 bases respectively, with 13 bases between them. This CDR3 has 14 amino acids. Per the germline V gene, CDR1 is SGDLS and CDR2 is YYNGEE. The CDR3 DNA reads as TGTGCCAGCAGCGTAGCTCCAGGGGAAGGTGGCTACACCTTC. Translated: CASSVAPGEGGYTF.

This clone was seen a few times. This chain uses TRBV4-3 with TRBJ2-1; 12 nucleotides match TRBD2. Per the germline V gene, CDR1 is LGHNA and CDR2 is YSLEER. The CDR3 is 16 amino acids. The junction had 3 bases not matched to a gene; V was cut back by 1 base and J by 5 bases. DNA for the CDR3: TGCGCCAGCAGCCAAGCTCTAGCGGGAGGGGACAATGAGCAGTTCTTC. It codes for CASSQALAGGDNEQFF.

The chain carries TRBV7-9 and TRBJ1-4; a possible D gene is TRBD1 (5 bases). CDR3 size: 16 residues. Per germline, CDR1 SEHNR and CDR2 FQNEAQ (reference sequence). V shed 3 bases and J shed 0 bases, with 11 bases lying between them. CDR3 protein: CASSFPRQSTNEKLFF. The CDR3 region has the DNA TGTGCCAGCAGCTTTCCCAGACAGTCAACTAATGAAAAACTGTTTTTT.

The gene calls are TRBV15 and TRBJ2-1; D is uncertain. Per the germline V gene, CDR1 is LNHNV and CDR2 is YYDKDF (reference sequence). The CDR3 is made up of 12 amino acids. The ends were cut back, 4 bases at V and 4 bases at J, with 5 bases in the middle. CDR3 sequence reads: CATSNGYNEQFF. The CDR3 DNA reads TGTGCCACCAGCAACGGGTACAATGAGCAGTTCTTC.

The chain combines TRBV23-1 with TRBJ1-3, with 8 positions matching TRBD1. TRBV23-1 is classed as an ORF, of uncertain function. V lost 4 bases to trimming and J lost 7 bases; unmatched junction nucleotides: 6. CDR3 size: 14 residues. The CDR3 loop is CASSRPDRDNTIYF. Here the CDR3 DNA reads TGCGCCAGCAGTCGACCGGACAGGGATAACACCATATATTTT.

This clone was recorded a few times. The J gene is TRBJ1-5, the V gene TRBV5-6; D is undetermined. Per germline, CDR1 SGHDT and CDR2 YYEEEE. The CDR3 extends over 15 amino acids. The germline V and J ends were trimmed by 6 bases and 4 bases, with 17 bases remaining between them. In DNA, the CDR3 is TGTGCCAGCACCGATTCCGCACAGTTAAATCAGCCCCAGCATTTT. It specifies CASTDSAQLNQPQHF.

This chain connects TRBV4-3 to TRBJ2-5, with TRBD2 as a possible D gene (5 bases). This CDR3 region has 16 residues. Germline CDR1 is LGHNA and CDR2 is YSLEER. Trimming cost V 3 bases and J 2 bases, with 16 bases left between them. The CDR3 protein is CASSQRLGDPQETQYF. CDR3 sequence (DNA): TGCGCCAGCAGCCAGAGACTGGGAGACCCACAAGAGACCCAGTACTTC.

The V gene is TRBV10-1, the J gene TRBJ1-3; TRBD1 is a possible D gene (6 bases). V lost 4 bases, J lost 0 bases, and 16 bases lay in between. Germline assignment: CDR1 WNHNN and CDR2 SYGVQD (reference sequence). The CDR3 runs to 17 residues. The CDR3 bases are TGCGCCAGCAGTGGTTTACAGGGAAACCGCTCTGGAAACACCATATATTTT. It yields the protein CASSGLQGNRSGNTIYF.

The gene calls are TRBV5-1 and TRBJ2-5, with a weak D call TRBD2 (5 bases). Germline V gives CDR1 SGHRS, CDR2 YFSETQ. The CDR3 loop spans 15 amino acids. The V gene lost 0 bases and the J gene lost 2 bases, with 11 bases spanning the gap. CDR3: CASSLERRGQETQYF. The DNA of the CDR3 is TGCGCCAGCAGCTTGGAGCGGAGAGGGCAAGAGACCCAGTACTTC.

V and J are TRBV13 and TRBJ2-5, with 9 nucleotides matching TRBD1. CDR1 and CDR2 from the germline V gene are PRHDT and FYEKMQ (reference sequence). V was clipped by 7 bases and J by 3 bases; unmatched bases: 12. This CDR3 is 16 amino acids long. CDR3 residues: CASTINRDREEETQYF. CDR3 coding DNA: TGTGCCAGCACCATTAACCGGGACAGGGAGGAAGAGACCCAGTACTTC.

This rearrangement joins TRBV29-1 to TRBJ2-1; TRBD2 matches 13 bases. With V trimmed by 5 bases and J by 7 bases, 5 bases remained unmatched. Germline assignment: CDR1 SQVTM and CDR2 ANQGSEA. The CDR3 spans 14 residues. The CDR3 nucleotides are TGCAGCGTTACTTCGGGACTAGCGGGGAATGAGCAGTTCTTC. It codes for CSVTSGLAGNEQFF.

The V and J genes are TRBV29-1 and TRBJ2-2, with TRBD1 matching over 11 bases. The CDR3 consists of 13 residues. CDR1 and CDR2 from the germline V gene are SQVTM and ANQGSEA. J gave up 6 bases and V 5 bases, and 2 bases lay outside the gene matches. CDR3 DNA: TGCAGCGTTCGGGGACAGGGGGCCGGGGAGCTGTTTTTT. This gives the protein CSVRGQGAGELFF.

The chain combines TRBV7-9 with TRBJ2-1; 10 bases match TRBD2. Germline V CDR1 and CDR2: SEHNR, FQNEAQ (reference sequence). V shed 3 bases and J 8 bases; nucleotides not matched to a gene: 10. The CDR3 is made up of 16 amino acids. The CDR3 spells CASSFRSSGSGDEQFF. The CDR3 region has the DNA TGTGCCAGCAGCTTTCGCTCTAGCGGGAGCGGGGATGAGCAGTTCTTC.